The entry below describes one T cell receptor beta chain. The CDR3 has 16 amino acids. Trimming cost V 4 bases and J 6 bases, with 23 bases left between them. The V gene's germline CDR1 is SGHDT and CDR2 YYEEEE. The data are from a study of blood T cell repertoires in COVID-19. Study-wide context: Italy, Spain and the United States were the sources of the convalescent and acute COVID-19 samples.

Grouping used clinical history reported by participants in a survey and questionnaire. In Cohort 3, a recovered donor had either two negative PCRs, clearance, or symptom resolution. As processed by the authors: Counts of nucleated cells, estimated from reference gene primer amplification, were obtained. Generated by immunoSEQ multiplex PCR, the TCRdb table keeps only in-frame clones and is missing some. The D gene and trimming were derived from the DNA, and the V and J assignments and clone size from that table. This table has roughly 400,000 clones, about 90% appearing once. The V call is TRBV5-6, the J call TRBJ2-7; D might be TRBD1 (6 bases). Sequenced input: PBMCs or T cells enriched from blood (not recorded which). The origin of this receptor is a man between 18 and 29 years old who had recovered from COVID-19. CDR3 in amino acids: CASSPQTYRVLCEQYF. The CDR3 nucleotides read TGTGCCAGCAGCCCCCAAACTTACAGGGTGCTCTGCGAGCAGTACTTC.